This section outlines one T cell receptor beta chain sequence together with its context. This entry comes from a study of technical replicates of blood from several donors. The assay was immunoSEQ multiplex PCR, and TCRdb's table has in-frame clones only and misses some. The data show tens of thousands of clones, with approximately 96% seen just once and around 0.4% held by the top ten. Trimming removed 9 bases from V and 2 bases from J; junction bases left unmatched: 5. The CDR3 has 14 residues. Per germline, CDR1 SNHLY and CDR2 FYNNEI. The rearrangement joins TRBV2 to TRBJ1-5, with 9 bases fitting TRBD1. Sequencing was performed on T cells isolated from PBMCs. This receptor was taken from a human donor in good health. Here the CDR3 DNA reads TGTGCCAGTAACAGGGGGCTGGGCAATCAGCCCCAGCATTTT. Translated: CASNRGLGNQPQHF.